Presented here are 16 T cell receptor beta chains from one specimen sequenced in a study of T cells after posttransplantation cyclophosphamide. The data were produced by immunoSEQ multiplex PCR, yet TCRdb's version contains in-frame clones alone and is incomplete. The sample contains around 31,000 clones, roughly nine tenths of which appear only once. The naive gate required viable CD3+CD4+ or CD3+CD8+ cells with CCR7+CD45RA+CD45RO-CD95-CD27+CD28+ phenotype. What was sequenced was naive CD4+ T cells sorted from blood. The receptors derive from a man aged 25 to 45 in good health and a related stem cell transplant donor.

The chain employs TRBV2 and TRBJ2-1; 9 bases match TRBD1. The germline V gene encodes CDR1 SNHLY and CDR2 FYNNEI. The V and J ends lost 6 bases and 7 bases, in that order; junction bases with no gene match: 19. CDR3 length: 18 residues. The DNA of the CDR3 is TGTGCCAGCAGCCTGGACAGGGGCCGCCCGTTGGGGGGGAATGAGCAGTTCTTC. It codes for CASSLDRGRPLGGNEQFF.

The rearrangement links TRBV7-2 to TRBJ2-7; TRBD2 matches 8 bases. The V and J ends lost 1 base and 1 base, in that order; junction bases with no gene match: 3. The germline gives CDR1 SGHTA, CDR2 FQGNSA. The CDR3 extends over 15 amino acids. This chain's CDR3 is CASSLGLALSYEQYF. The CDR3, as DNA: TGTGCCAGCAGCTTAGGACTAGCGTTGTCCTACGAGCAGTACTTC.

The rearrangement uses TRBV14 and TRBJ1-6; D unresolved. Germline V lookup: CDR1 SGHDN, CDR2 FVKESK. CDR3 length: 14 amino acids. The ends were cut back, 1 base at V and 8 bases at J, with 9 bases in the middle. The CDR3 nucleotides read TGTGCCAGCAGCCAAGTTAGAGGGTATTCACCCCTCCACTTT. It codes for CASSQVRGYSPLHF.

The chain is built from TRBV7-3 and TRBJ1-6; D is perhaps TRBD1 (5 bases). Trimming cost V 5 bases and J 10 bases, with 12 bases left between them. Germline loops: CDR1 SGHTA, CDR2 FQGTGA. The CDR3 covers 13 residues. The CDR3 reads CASSQDGGSPLHF. In DNA, the CDR3 is TGTGCCAGCAGCCAAGACGGGGGATCACCCCTCCACTTT.

This chain joins TRBV29-1 and TRBJ2-7; TRBD1 matches at 7 bases. The CDR3 is 12 residues long. V was pared by 4 bases and J by 7 bases, with 7 bases of the junction left unmatched. The V gene's germline CDR1 is SQVTM and CDR2 ANQGSEA. The CDR3 region has the DNA TGCAGCGTTGGGGACAGTCTTCGGGAGCAGTACTTC. The encoded protein is CSVGDSLREQYF.

The chain is built from TRBV5-1 and TRBJ2-7; D might be TRBD1 (6 bases). The V gene lost 3 bases and the J gene lost 2 bases, with 18 bases spanning the gap. The CDR3 loop spans 16 amino acids. The germline V gene encodes CDR1 SGHRS and CDR2 YFSETQ. The CDR3 loop reads CASSWGQAAAPYEQYF. The CDR3 DNA follows: TGCGCCAGCAGCTGGGGGCAAGCAGCGGCTCCCTACGAGCAGTACTTC. Full variable domain (outside the CDR3, taken from reference TRBV5-1 and TRBJ2-7): KAGVTQTPRYLIKTRGQQVTLSCSPISGHRSVSWYQQTPGQGLQFLFEYFSETQRNKGNFPGRFSGRQFSNSRSEMNVSTLELGDSALYLCASSWGQAAAPYEQYFGPGTRLTVT.

In DNA, the CDR3 is TGCAGCGTTTCCGACAGGGACGCACACGAGCAGTACTTC. As protein: CSVSDRDAHEQYF. V usage is TRBV29-1 and J usage is TRBJ2-7, with 7 bases aligning to TRBD1. The CDR3 is 13 residues long. CDR1 and CDR2 from the germline V gene are SQVTM and ANQGSEA. Trimming removed 5 bases from V and 5 bases from J; junction bases left unmatched: 9.

V is TRBV5-4 and J is TRBJ1-2; TRBD1 aligns across 10 bases. Germline V gene lookup returns CDR1 SGHNT and CDR2 YYREEE (reference sequence). V gave up 4 bases and J gave up 7 bases; unmatched junction bases: 7. This CDR3 has 14 residues. The CDR3 is CASSTRDRGFGYTF. CDR3 in DNA: TGTGCCAGCAGCACCCGGGACAGGGGCTTTGGCTACACCTTC.

The chain is built from TRBV7-3 and TRBJ2-5; possibly TRBD2 for D (6 bases). The CDR3 spans 13 residues. Trimming shortened V by 2 bases and J by 5 bases, and 9 bases separated the two germline ends. Germline V CDR1 and CDR2: SGHTA, FQGTGA. CDR3 protein: CASSLSGRETQYF. The DNA of the CDR3 is TGTGCCAGCAGCTTATCGGGGAGGGAGACCCAGTACTTC. Full variable domain (outside the CDR3, taken from reference TRBV7-3 and TRBJ2-5): GAGVSQTPSNKVTEKGKYVELRCDPISGHTALYWYRQSLGQGPEFLIYFQGTGAADDSGLPNDRFFAVRPEGSVSTLKIQRTERGDSAVYLCASSLSGRETQYFGPGTRLLVL.

CDR3 DNA: TGTGCCAGCAGCTTGGAGGGACTCAGCTCCTACGAGCAGTACTTC. Translated: CASSLEGLSSYEQYF. This chain links TRBV5-4 with TRBJ2-7, with D maybe TRBD2 (6 bases). V was pared by 0 bases and J by 0 bases, with 10 bases between. The CDR3 spans 15 residues. Looked up from germline, CDR1 is SGHNT and CDR2 is YYREEE (reference sequence). Filled out from reference TRBV5-4 and TRBJ2-7, the complete variable domain reads ETGVTQSPTHLIKTRGQQVTLRCSSQSGHNTVSWYQQALGQGPQFIFQYYREEENGRGNFPPRFSGLQFPNYSSELNVNALELDDSALYLCASSLEGLSSYEQYFGPGTRLTVT.

The CDR3 sequence is CASSVATGATTGELFF. The CDR3 bases are TGTGCCAGCAGCGTAGCTACAGGGGCCACCACCGGGGAGCTGTTTTTT. The rearrangement links TRBV9 to TRBJ2-2; 7 bases map to TRBD1. This CDR3 contains 16 residues. From germline, CDR1 is SGDLS and CDR2 YYNGEE. The V segment lost 0 bases and the J segment 4 bases; nucleotides outside the gene matches: 6.

V gene TRBV2 combines with J gene TRBJ1-5; D might be TRBD1 (5 bases). This CDR3 spans 15 amino acids. The V end was cut by 1 base, the J end by 1 base, with 8 bases between. CDR1 is SNHLY, CDR2 FYNNEI, per germline. The CDR3 coding sequence is TGTGCCAGCAGTGAAGAGGCAGGGAGCAATCAGCCCCAGCATTTT. It encodes CASSEEAGSNQPQHF.

The chain couples TRBV4-2 to TRBJ1-6; 7 nucleotides align to TRBD1. Germline CDR1 reads LGHNA; CDR2 reads YNFKEQ. The ends lost 2 bases at V and 9 bases at J; junction bases unmatched: 10. The CDR3 spans 16 residues. CDR3 in DNA: TGTGCCAGCAGCCAATCGGGGGACAGACTTTTTTCACCCCTCCACTTT. Translation gives CASSQSGDRLFSPLHF.

The J gene is TRBJ2-7, the V gene TRBV27, with 9 bases that match TRBD1. V was pared by 5 bases and J by 3 bases, with 5 bases of the junction left unmatched. This CDR3 has 14 amino acids. Germline V CDR1 and CDR2: MNHEY, SMNVEV (reference sequence). CDR3 sequence: CASSRTGAYYEQYF. The CDR3 DNA sequence: TGTGCCAGCAGTCGGACAGGGGCCTACTACGAGCAGTACTTC.

The chain is built from TRBV27 and TRBJ1-1; a weak D match, TRBD1 (5 bases). The germline V gene encodes CDR1 MNHEY and CDR2 SMNVEV (reference sequence). This CDR3 is 14 amino acids long. The V gene lost 2 bases and the J gene lost 1 base, with 8 bases spanning the gap. The CDR3 DNA reads TGTGCCAGCAGTTTACAAACAGGGAACACTGAAGCTTTCTTT. Residues: CASSLQTGNTEAFF.

The chain joins TRBV9 to TRBJ2-7, with 9 bases fitting TRBD1. V dropped 4 bases and J dropped 5; count of bases not matched to a gene: 7. This CDR3 region has 14 residues. Germline CDR1 and CDR2: SGDLS and YYNGEE. The CDR3: CASSIRDRANEQYF. The CDR3 DNA reads TGTGCCAGCAGCATCCGGGACAGGGCCAACGAGCAGTACTTC.